The rows below give T cell receptor beta chains drawn from one sample of a study of blood T cell repertoires in COVID-19. Produced via immunoSEQ multiplex PCR; TCRdb's table is partial and in-frame only. This table has about 42,000 clones, about 80% appearing once. Material: peripheral blood. The receptors here all came from a human donor in a cohort sampled during active COVID-19. CDR3s include the opening cysteine and the closing phenylalanine or tryptophan. Each record gives: D gene, clone size, J gene, V gene, CDR3 protein. A D gene is named only where the DNA matches it firmly. Where a row states a size, it is once, few, many or the class of an expanded clone; other rows omit it.

D gene: -
clone size: -
J gene: TRBJ2-5
V gene: TRBV7-2
CDR3 protein: CASSSSPTRVETQYF

D gene: TRBD2
clone size: once
J gene: TRBJ2-3
V gene: TRBV9
CDR3 protein: CASSGYHGTSGVDTQYF

D gene: TRBD2
clone size: -
J gene: TRBJ2-7
V gene: TRBV10-3
CDR3 protein: CAISISGGSYEQYF

D gene: -
clone size: -
J gene: TRBJ1-1
V gene: TRBV2
CDR3 protein: CASSGRVTNTEAFF

D gene: -
clone size: -
J gene: TRBJ2-1
V gene: TRBV14
CDR3 protein: CASSQVASAGEQFF

D gene: TRBD2
clone size: once
J gene: TRBJ2-1
V gene: TRBV5-1
CDR3 protein: CASSRGGASNEQFF

D gene: TRBD2
clone size: -
J gene: TRBJ2-3
V gene: TRBV4-1
CDR3 protein: CASSQDWEGSTDTQYF

D gene: TRBD2
clone size: -
J gene: TRBJ2-6
V gene: TRBV18
CDR3 protein: CASSPSSGGISGANVLTF

D gene: TRBD1
clone size: -
J gene: TRBJ1-2
V gene: TRBV5-6
CDR3 protein: CASSLDRMKGFGGYTF

D gene: TRBD1
clone size: -
J gene: TRBJ1-2
V gene: TRBV4-2
CDR3 protein: CASSQGQNYGYTF

D gene: TRBD1
clone size: -
J gene: TRBJ2-1
V gene: TRBV13
CDR3 protein: CASSFNRDRLSSYNEQFF

D gene: -
clone size: -
J gene: TRBJ1-5
V gene: TRBV6-5
CDR3 protein: CASNNRDSNQPQHF

D gene: TRBD1
clone size: -
J gene: TRBJ2-3
V gene: TRBV7-9
CDR3 protein: CASSLPAGGGPDTQYF

D gene: TRBD2
clone size: -
J gene: TRBJ2-5
V gene: TRBV9
CDR3 protein: CASSVGPSGGAVETQYF

D gene: -
clone size: -
J gene: TRBJ2-4
V gene: TRBV28
CDR3 protein: CASRVEGVAKNIQYF

D gene: -
clone size: -
J gene: TRBJ1-1
V gene: TRBV6-5
CDR3 protein: CASTPTPTYTEAFF

D gene: -
clone size: -
J gene: TRBJ1-1
V gene: TRBV3-1/TRBV3-2
CDR3 protein: CASSGDLANTEAFF

D gene: -
clone size: -
J gene: TRBJ1-1
V gene: TRBV5-1
CDR3 protein: CASKKAENTEAFF

D gene: -
clone size: -
J gene: TRBJ2-2
V gene: TRBV11-2
CDR3 protein: CASSSPSTVTGELFF

D gene: -
clone size: -
J gene: TRBJ1-5
V gene: TRBV6-4
CDR3 protein: CASRYRERGNQPQHF

D gene: TRBD2
clone size: -
J gene: TRBJ2-1
V gene: TRBV5-1
CDR3 protein: CASSPGVVERGLARFF

D gene: -
clone size: -
J gene: TRBJ2-3
V gene: TRBV12-3/TRBV12-4
CDR3 protein: CASSLFSQDTQYF

D gene: -
clone size: large
J gene: TRBJ1-5
V gene: TRBV19
CDR3 protein: CASSRVSYQPQHF

D gene: TRBD2
clone size: -
J gene: TRBJ2-6
V gene: TRBV18
CDR3 protein: CASSPPSGGDGANVLTF

D gene: TRBD1
clone size: -
J gene: TRBJ2-1
V gene: TRBV5-5
CDR3 protein: CASSLGGQGEDEQFF

D gene: -
clone size: -
J gene: TRBJ1-3
V gene: TRBV5-5
CDR3 protein: CASSLSVQGANTIYF

D gene: TRBD1
clone size: -
J gene: TRBJ1-1
V gene: TRBV5-1
CDR3 protein: CASRPRGRKTEAFF

D gene: -
clone size: once
J gene: TRBJ2-2
V gene: TRBV6-5
CDR3 protein: CASSYQGRGDTGELFF

D gene: TRBD1
clone size: -
J gene: TRBJ2-1
V gene: TRBV11-1
CDR3 protein: CASSLSQGASNEQFF

D gene: TRBD2
clone size: -
J gene: TRBJ2-3
V gene: TRBV28
CDR3 protein: CASSLSGAGYDTQYF

D gene: -
clone size: -
J gene: TRBJ1-1
V gene: TRBV11-3
CDR3 protein: CASSLGRGLNTEAFF

D gene: -
clone size: -
J gene: TRBJ1-5
V gene: TRBV6-5
CDR3 protein: CASSYSAGSNQPQHF

D gene: TRBD1
clone size: -
J gene: TRBJ1-1
V gene: TRBV10-3
CDR3 protein: CAISEITDRGLNTEAFF

D gene: -
clone size: -
J gene: TRBJ1-1
V gene: TRBV7-6
CDR3 protein: CASSLSGNTEAFF

D gene: -
clone size: -
J gene: TRBJ2-2
V gene: TRBV5-1
CDR3 protein: CASSLGPRDGGTGELFF

D gene: TRBD1
clone size: -
J gene: TRBJ1-5
V gene: TRBV2
CDR3 protein: CASSRDRGGNQPQHF

D gene: TRBD1
clone size: few
J gene: TRBJ1-6
V gene: TRBV27
CDR3 protein: CASSLYRGNSPLHF

D gene: -
clone size: -
J gene: TRBJ1-3
V gene: TRBV18
CDR3 protein: CASSPGQGNTIYF

D gene: -
clone size: -
J gene: TRBJ1-4
V gene: TRBV6-1
CDR3 protein: CASSERRSGLSEKLFF

D gene: -
clone size: -
J gene: TRBJ1-1
V gene: TRBV11-2
CDR3 protein: CASRGKKAFF

D gene: -
clone size: -
J gene: TRBJ1-1
V gene: TRBV4-2
CDR3 protein: CASSHLGDTEAFF